Presented here are 8 T cell receptor beta chains from one specimen sequenced in a study of blood T cell repertoires in COVID-19. Assay: immunoSEQ multiplex PCR; the TCRdb copy retains only in-frame clones and omits some. The repertoire includes roughly 300,000 clones, about 89% of them detected once, and approximately 8% sits in the top ten. The specimen sequenced was peripheral blood. The origin of the receptors is a woman aged 45-65 years who had recovered from COVID-19.

The chain links TRBV9 to TRBJ1-4, with 8 bases aligning to TRBD1. The CDR3 consists of 15 residues. Per the germline V gene, CDR1 is SGDLS and CDR2 is YYNGEE. J lost 4 bases, V lost 4 bases, and 6 bases had no gene match. The CDR3 nucleotides read TGTGCCAGCAGCACCCGACAGGGGAATAATGAAAAACTGTTTTTT. Translation gives CASSTRQGNNEKLFF. The complete variable domain, with remaining parts taken from reference TRBV9 and TRBJ1-4, reads DSGVTQTPKHLITATGQRVTLRCSPRSGDLSVYWYQQSLDQGLQFLIQYYNGEERAKGNILERFSAQQFPDLHSELNLSSLELGDSALYFCASSTRQGNNEKLFFGSGTQLSVL.

The chain has TRBV9 and TRBJ1-4; possible D gene TRBD1, 6 bases. Germline lookup yields CDR1 SGDLS and CDR2 YYNGEE. Between the trimmed V and J ends, which lost 2 bases and 2 bases, there was a span of 7 bases. The CDR3 is 14 residues long. CDR3 nucleotide sequence: TGTGCCAGCAGCGTGGGGGCGACTAATGAAAAACTGTTTTTT. It specifies CASSVGATNEKLFF.

V is TRBV4-1 and J is TRBJ1-5; D is perhaps TRBD1 (5 bases). The CDR3 is 15 residues long. Germline loops: CDR1 MGHRA, CDR2 YSYEKL. V was pared by 4 bases and J by 0 bases, with 10 bases between. CDR3 bases: TGCGCCAGCAGCCCCGGACACATTAGCAATCAGCCCCAGCATTTT. Amino acids: CASSPGHISNQPQHF.

The rearrangement links TRBV20-1 to TRBJ2-1, with 12 positions matching TRBD2. The J segment lost 6 bases and the V segment lost 3 bases, leaving 15 bases of the junction unmatched. The CDR3 consists of 18 residues. Germline V lookup: CDR1 DFQATT, CDR2 SNEGSKA (reference sequence). This CDR3 is CSASDNAASGRGGNEQFF. The CDR3 DNA is TGCAGTGCTAGTGACAACGCTGCTAGCGGGAGGGGAGGCAATGAGCAGTTCTTC.

The rearrangement joins TRBV11-1 to TRBJ2-7, with no clear D. The germline V gene encodes CDR1 SGHAT and CDR2 FQDESV (reference sequence). V lost 1 base to trimming and J lost 4 bases, with 11 bases between them. This CDR3 has 14 amino acids. The CDR3 spells CASSLEWLAYEQYF. The CDR3 nucleotides read TGTGCCAGCAGCTTAGAATGGTTGGCTTACGAGCAGTACTTC.

This clone was seen only once. The chain joins TRBV19 to TRBJ1-5; maybe TRBD1 (5 bases). Between the trimmed V and J ends, which lost 3 bases and 5 bases, there was a span of 11 bases. The CDR3 is 14 amino acids. Germline CDR1 and CDR2: LNHDA and SQIVND (reference sequence). CDR3 DNA: TGTGCCAGTAGTATCGTAAGGGGATATCAGCCCCAGCATTTT. It specifies CASSIVRGYQPQHF.

The chain joins TRBV6-5 to TRBJ2-5; 7 nucleotides agree with TRBD1. Per germline, CDR1 MNHEY and CDR2 SVGAGI. The CDR3 runs to 15 residues. The trim removed 4 bases at V and 6 bases at J, leaving 11 bases unmatched. CDR3 nucleotides: TGTGCCAGCAGTTCGGACCCGACAGGGTTCAAGACCCAGTACTTC. This translates into CASSSDPTGFKTQYF.

In this sample, this clone turned up once. The rearrangement uses TRBV28 and TRBJ1-5; 9 bases map to TRBD1. CDR1 and CDR2 (germline): MDHEN, SYDVKM. This CDR3 comprises 16 residues. V was pared by 5 bases and J by 3 bases, with 8 bases of the junction left unmatched. The CDR3 DNA is TGTGCCAGCAGTCTTTCACAGGGGGCAGACAATCAGCCCCAGCATTTT. Residues: CASSLSQGADNQPQHF. Based on the CDR3 plus reference TRBV28 and TRBJ1-5, the full variable domain is DVKVTQSSRYLVKRTGEKVFLECVQDMDHENMFWYRQDPGLGLRLIYFSYDVKMKEKGDIPEGYSVSREKKERFSLILESASTNQTSMYLCASSLSQGADNQPQHFGDGTRLSIL.